These 17 T cell receptor beta chains share one sample of origin, sequenced in a study of shared clonotypes between healthy human individuals. The protocol was immunoSEQ multiplex PCR, while the TCRdb copy is restricted to in-frame clones and leaves out a portion. There are 550,000 to 750,000 clones in the sample; 92% occur only once, and 24% lies in the top ten. The naive CD8 subset, CD45RO-negative cells positively selected for CCR7, excluded terminally differentiated effector memory CD45RA+ cells. Sequencing was done on a sample of naive CD8+ T cells sorted from blood. The receptors were sampled from a man between 25 and 39 years old in good health.

The rearrangement uses TRBV5-1 and TRBJ2-7; 8 bases line up with TRBD2. The V and J ends lost 1 base and 2 bases, in that order; junction bases with no gene match: 2. The CDR3 spans 14 residues. Germline loops: CDR1 SGHRS, CDR2 YFSETQ. In nucleotides, the CDR3 is TGCGCCAGCAGCTTGACGGGAGGGGCCTACGAGCAGTACTTC. Translated, it gives CASSLTGGAYEQYF.

The chain carries TRBV10-1 and TRBJ2-3; 7 positions agree with TRBD2. Germline CDR1 WNHNN, CDR2 SYGVQD (reference sequence). V lost 4 bases and J lost 6; bases outside the gene matches: 1. This CDR3 has 12 amino acids. Here the CDR3 reads CASSGAGDTQYF. Here the CDR3 DNA reads TGCGCCAGCAGTGGAGCGGGGGATACGCAGTATTTT.

The rearrangement joins TRBV2 to TRBJ2-3; D might be TRBD1 (6 bases). V was trimmed by 1 base and J by 6 bases, leaving 20 bases between them. The CDR3 loop spans 17 amino acids. Germline assignment: CDR1 SNHLY and CDR2 FYNNEI. The CDR3: CASSEVGGHRVEDTQYF. The CDR3 coding sequence is TGTGCCAGCAGTGAAGTTGGGGGCCACAGGGTGGAGGATACGCAGTATTTT.

This clone showed up just once. This chain joins TRBV29-1 and TRBJ2-3; a possible D gene is TRBD1 (5 bases). The CDR3 totals 15 residues. V lost 7 bases and J 1 base, leaving 18 bases between the germline ends. CDR1 and CDR2 (germline): SQVTM, ANQGSEA. The CDR3 spells CSGKGYALGTDTQYF. The CDR3 nucleotides read TGCAGCGGGAAGGGGTATGCCCTCGGCACAGATACGCAGTATTTT.

The chain combines TRBV7-9 with TRBJ2-7, with 8 bases that match TRBD2. V lost 8 bases, J lost 4 bases, and 19 bases stayed unmatched. This CDR3 is built from 17 residues. The germline V gene encodes CDR1 SEHNR and CDR2 FQNEAQ (reference sequence). The CDR3 protein is CASLTTIAGLSMYEQYF. The DNA for the CDR3 is TGTGCCAGCCTCACGACCATAGCGGGACTTAGCATGTACGAGCAGTACTTC.

This clone has a count of ten or more. The V call is TRBV29-1, the J call TRBJ2-2, with D possibly TRBD2 on 6 matching bases. Trimming shortened V by 4 bases and J by 3 bases, and 12 bases separated the two germline ends. This CDR3 is 14 amino acids long. Germline V gives CDR1 SQVTM, CDR2 ANQGSEA. The CDR3 DNA follows: TGCAGCGTTGGGCGGGACCCTTACACCGGGGAGCTGTTTTTT. Residues: CSVGRDPYTGELFF.

The chain recombines TRBV7-9 with TRBJ1-2, with a weak D call TRBD1 (5 bases). CDR3 length equals 14 residues. Germline values: CDR1 SEHNR, CDR2 FQNEAQ (reference sequence). The V and J ends lost 1 base and 4 bases respectively, with 10 bases between them. The CDR3 region is CASSLVGHVYGYTF. In nucleotides, the CDR3 is TGTGCCAGCAGCTTAGTGGGGCACGTCTATGGCTACACCTTC.

V usage is TRBV7-9 and J usage is TRBJ1-3; D gene unclear. Germline V lookup: CDR1 SEHNR, CDR2 FQNEAQ (reference sequence). The length of the CDR3 is 15 residues. V shed 4 bases and J shed 6 bases, with 16 bases lying between them. This CDR3 is CASSSRTINANTIYF. In DNA form, the CDR3 reads TGTGCCAGCAGCTCGCGGACGATTAACGCAAACACCATATATTTT. Supplemented by reference TRBV7-9 and TRBJ1-3, the full variable domain reads DTGVSQNPRHKITKRGQNVTFRCDPISEHNRLYWYRQTLGQGPEFLTYFQNEAQLEKSRLLSDRFSAERPKGSFSTLEIQRTEQGDSAMYLCASSSRTINANTIYFGEGSWLTVV.

The chain has TRBV28 and TRBJ1-4, with D perhaps TRBD1 (5 bases). CDR1 is MDHEN and CDR2 is SYDVKM in the germline V gene. V gave up 6 bases and J gave up 7 bases, with 18 bases separating them. The CDR3 is made up of 15 amino acids. CDR3 nucleotide sequence: TGTGCCAGCAGCAGGGACTGGGACCGTGGTGAAAAACTGTTTTTT. Protein: CASSRDWDRGEKLFF.

The J gene is TRBJ1-1, the V gene TRBV12-5, with D perhaps TRBD1 (6 bases). Looked up from germline, CDR1 is LGHNT and CDR2 is FRNRAP. Trimming shortened V by 3 bases and J by 7 bases, and 15 bases separated the two germline ends. The CDR3 is 14 amino acids. CDR3 protein: CASGFGGTTGEAFF. The CDR3 DNA reads as TGTGCTAGTGGTTTTGGGGGGACAACAGGTGAAGCTTTCTTT.

The chain carries TRBV6-1 and TRBJ2-7; D gene uncertain. The CDR3 length is 11 residues. The V and J ends lost 10 bases and 2 bases respectively, with 9 bases between them. Looked up from germline, CDR1 is MNHNS and CDR2 is SASEGT. The CDR3 DNA sequence: TGTGCCACCTTGGACGCCTACGAGCAGTACTTC. Translated: CATLDAYEQYF.

This clone was observed a single time. J is TRBJ1-4 and V is TRBV15; 10 nucleotides line up with TRBD1. After removal of 2 bases from V and 1 base from J, the junction contained 7 bases not matched to a gene. Germline V lookup: CDR1 LNHNV, CDR2 YYDKDF (reference sequence). The CDR3 extends over 18 amino acids. CDR3 bases: TGTGCCACCAGCAGAACCGGGACAGGGGTTTTAACTAATGAAAAACTGTTTTTT. Encoded protein: CATSRTGTGVLTNEKLFF.

J is TRBJ2-5 and V is TRBV9; 9 bases align to TRBD1. The ends lost 2 bases at V and 3 bases at J; junction bases unmatched: 11. Germline CDR1 and CDR2: SGDLS and YYNGEE. The CDR3 spans 17 residues. CDR3 sequence reads: CASSVGAGTGPKETQYF. CDR3 coding DNA: TGTGCCAGCAGCGTGGGGGCGGGGACAGGGCCTAAAGAGACCCAGTACTTC.

The V and J genes are TRBV9 and TRBJ1-1, with 8 positions matching TRBD1. The ends lost 3 bases at V and 8 bases at J; junction bases unmatched: 12. Germline V gives CDR1 SGDLS, CDR2 YYNGEE. The CDR3 extends over 15 amino acids. Written as DNA, the CDR3 is TGTGCCAGCAGCGCCGGACAGGGCTTCGGGGTGGAAGCTTTCTTT. It translates to CASSAGQGFGVEAFF.

The J gene is TRBJ2-1, the V gene TRBV18, with D perhaps matching TRBD1 (5 bases). V shed 0 bases and J shed 10 bases, with 19 bases lying between them. The CDR3 is 16 residues long. In germline, CDR1 is KGHSH, CDR2 LQKENI. The CDR3 region is CASSPPIVGRDREQFF. Written as DNA, the CDR3 is TGTGCCAGCTCACCACCGATAGTTGGCAGGGATCGGGAGCAGTTCTTC.

V usage is TRBV6-5 and J usage is TRBJ1-4, with D maybe TRBD1 (6 bases). Germline assignment: CDR1 MNHEY and CDR2 SVGAGI. The ends were cut back, 6 bases at V and 8 bases at J, with 19 bases in the middle. The length of the CDR3 is 15 residues. As DNA, the CDR3 is TGTGCCAGCAGATCAGGGGACGAGTTTGGCGAAAAACTGTTTTTT. As protein: CASRSGDEFGEKLFF.

This rearrangement joins TRBV29-1 to TRBJ1-2, with D possibly TRBD1 on 5 matching bases. The CDR3 consists of 11 residues. CDR1 is SQVTM and CDR2 is ANQGSEA in the germline V gene. V lost 3 bases, J lost 4 bases, and 6 bases lay in between. The CDR3 loop reads CSVETAYGYTF. In nucleotides, the CDR3 is TGCAGCGTTGAGACAGCCTATGGCTACACCTTC. Drawing the rest from reference TRBV29-1 and TRBJ1-2, the complete variable domain is SAVISQKPSRDICQRGTSLTIQCQVDSQVTMMFWYRQQPGQSLTLIATANQGSEATYESGFVIDKFPISRPNLTFSTLTVSNMSPEDSSIYLCSVETAYGYTFGSGTRLTVV.